This T cell receptor beta chain was captured by sequencing in a study of cytomegalovirus exposure and HLA in healthy donors. PCR was performed using 60 Vbeta and 13 Jbeta primers. Assay used: immunoSEQ multiplex PCR; TCRdb lists only in-frame clones, some missing. The table lists approximately 150,000 clones, 76% of them singletons. V gave up 4 bases and J gave up 1 base, with 8 bases separating them. Germline V CDR1 and CDR2: KGHSH, LQKENI. CDR3 length equals 15 residues. This clonotype originated in a male donor in good health and CMV-seronegative. Sequences were obtained from PBMCs. The chain carries TRBV18 and TRBJ2-6, with D tentatively TRBD2 (5 bases). The CDR3 sequence is CASSLRGSGANVLTF. In nucleotides, the CDR3 is TGTGCCAGCTCACTACGGGGTTCTGGGGCCAACGTCCTGACTTTC.